This T cell receptor (beta chain) emerged from a study of identical twins. Trimming removed 0 bases from V and 8 bases from J, with 9 bases in between. The germline V gene has CDR1 SGHDT and CDR2 YYEEEE. The CDR3 covers 13 residues. With respect to this clonotype: Its matching antigen is unknown.

Via MiXCR, TCRdb re-called the 5' RACE reads, giving one row per CDR3 protein. The sample holds hundreds of thousands of distinct CDR3 sequences; roughly 20% are singletons and the top ten take about an eighth. General study points: Insertion counts were lower in abundant cord blood beta clonotypes, a trend that memory repertoires did not show. Models came in too low on out-of-frame TCR alpha sharing in monozygotic twins. Conclusions came from cross-sectional statistical analysis, not from following the same donors.

These data also featured in a second study, about T cells expressing NK-cell markers.

The chain has TRBV5-6 and TRBJ2-1; a possible D gene is TRBD1 (5 bases). The specimen was PBMCs. The TCR was taken from a woman under 30 in good health. The CDR3 coding sequence is TGTGCCAGCAGCTTGGAGACAGCCTATGAGCAGTTCTTC. Its translation: CASSLETAYEQFF.